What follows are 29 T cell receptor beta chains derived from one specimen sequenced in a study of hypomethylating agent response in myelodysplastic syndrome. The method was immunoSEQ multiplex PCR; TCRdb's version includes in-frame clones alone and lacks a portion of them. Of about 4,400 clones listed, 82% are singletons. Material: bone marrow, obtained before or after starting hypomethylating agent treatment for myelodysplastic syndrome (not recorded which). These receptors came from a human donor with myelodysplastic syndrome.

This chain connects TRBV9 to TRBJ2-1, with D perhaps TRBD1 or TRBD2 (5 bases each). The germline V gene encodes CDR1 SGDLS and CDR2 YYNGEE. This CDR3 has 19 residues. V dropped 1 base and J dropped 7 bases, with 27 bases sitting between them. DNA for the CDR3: TGTGCCAGCAGCGTAACTAACAACCGAGGAGGCCTGGGACCTAATGAGCAGTTCTTC. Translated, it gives CASSVTNNRGGLGPNEQFF. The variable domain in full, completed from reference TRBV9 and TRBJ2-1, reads DSGVTQTPKHLITATGQRVTLRCSPRSGDLSVYWYQQSLDQGLQFLIQYYNGEERAKGNILERFSAQQFPDLHSELNLSSLELGDSALYFCASSVTNNRGGLGPNEQFFGPGTRLTVL.

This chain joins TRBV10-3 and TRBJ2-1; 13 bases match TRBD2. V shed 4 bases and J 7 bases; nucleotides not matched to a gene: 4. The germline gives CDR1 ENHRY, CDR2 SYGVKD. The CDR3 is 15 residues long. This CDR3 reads CAISGTSGRRNEQFF. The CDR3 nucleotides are TGTGCCATCAGTGGGACTAGCGGGAGAAGGAATGAGCAGTTCTTC.

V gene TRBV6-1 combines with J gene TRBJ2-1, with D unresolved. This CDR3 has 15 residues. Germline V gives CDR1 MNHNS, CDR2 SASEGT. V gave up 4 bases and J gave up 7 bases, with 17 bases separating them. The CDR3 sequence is CASSGSTLPGNEQFF. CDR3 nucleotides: TGTGCCAGCAGTGGAAGCACTTTACCCGGGAATGAGCAGTTCTTC.

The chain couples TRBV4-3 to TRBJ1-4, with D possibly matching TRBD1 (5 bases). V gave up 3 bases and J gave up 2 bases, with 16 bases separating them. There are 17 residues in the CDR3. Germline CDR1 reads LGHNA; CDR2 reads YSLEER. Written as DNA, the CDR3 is TGCGCCAGCAGCCAGGGGGTTCCTGGGGCGACTAATGAAAAACTGTTTTTT. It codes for CASSQGVPGATNEKLFF.

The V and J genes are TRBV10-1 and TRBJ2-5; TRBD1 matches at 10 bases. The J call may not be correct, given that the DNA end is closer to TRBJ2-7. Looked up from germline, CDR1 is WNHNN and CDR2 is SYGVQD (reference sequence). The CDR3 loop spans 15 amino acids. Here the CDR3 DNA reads TGCGCCAGCAGTGAGGTGGGGACAGGGGCCCACGAGCAGTACTTC. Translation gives CASSEVGTGAHEQYF.

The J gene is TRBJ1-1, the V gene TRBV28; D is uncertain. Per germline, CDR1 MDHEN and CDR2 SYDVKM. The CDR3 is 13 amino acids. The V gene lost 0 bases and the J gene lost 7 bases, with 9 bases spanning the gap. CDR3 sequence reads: CASSLWAPNEAFF. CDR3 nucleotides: TGTGCCAGCAGTTTATGGGCCCCTAATGAAGCTTTCTTT.

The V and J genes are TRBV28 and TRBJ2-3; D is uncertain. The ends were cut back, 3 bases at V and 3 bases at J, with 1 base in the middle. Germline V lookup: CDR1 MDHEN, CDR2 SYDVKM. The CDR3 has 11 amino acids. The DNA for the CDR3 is TGTGCCAGCAGTTTGACAGATACGCAGTATTTT. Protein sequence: CASSLTDTQYF.

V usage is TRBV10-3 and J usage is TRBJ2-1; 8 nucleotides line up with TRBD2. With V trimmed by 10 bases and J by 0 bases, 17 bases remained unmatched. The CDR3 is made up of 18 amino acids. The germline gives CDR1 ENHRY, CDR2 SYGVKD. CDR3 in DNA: TGTGCCACGGCCTCGGGGGGGCGGGAGTTCAACTCCTACAATGAGCAGTTCTTC. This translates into CATASGGREFNSYNEQFF.

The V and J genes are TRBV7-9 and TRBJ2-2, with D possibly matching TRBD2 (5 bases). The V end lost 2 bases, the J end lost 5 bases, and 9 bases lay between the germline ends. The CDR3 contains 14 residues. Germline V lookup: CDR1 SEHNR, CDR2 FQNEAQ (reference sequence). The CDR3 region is CASSLYGETGELFF. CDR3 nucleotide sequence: TGTGCCAGCAGCTTATACGGGGAGACCGGGGAGCTGTTTTTT.

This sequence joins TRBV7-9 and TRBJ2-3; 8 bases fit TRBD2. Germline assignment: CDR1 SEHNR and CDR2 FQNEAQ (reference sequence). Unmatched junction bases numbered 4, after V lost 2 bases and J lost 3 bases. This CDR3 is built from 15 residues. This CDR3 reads CASSLRAGATDTQYF. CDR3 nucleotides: TGTGCCAGCAGCTTAAGAGCGGGAGCTACAGATACGCAGTATTTT.

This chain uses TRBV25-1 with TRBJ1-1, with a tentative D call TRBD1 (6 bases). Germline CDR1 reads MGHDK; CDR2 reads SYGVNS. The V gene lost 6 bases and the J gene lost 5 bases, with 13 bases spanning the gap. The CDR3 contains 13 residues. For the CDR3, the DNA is TGTGCCAGCAGCAGGGGTGTAGGGACTGAAGCTTTCTTT. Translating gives CASSRGVGTEAFF.

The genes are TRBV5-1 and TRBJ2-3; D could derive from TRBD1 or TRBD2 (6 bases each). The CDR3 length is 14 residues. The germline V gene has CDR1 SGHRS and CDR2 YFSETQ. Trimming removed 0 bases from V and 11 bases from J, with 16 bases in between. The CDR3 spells CASSLEFSGAKQYF. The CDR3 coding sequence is TGCGCCAGCAGCTTGGAGTTTTCGGGGGCGAAGCAGTATTTT.

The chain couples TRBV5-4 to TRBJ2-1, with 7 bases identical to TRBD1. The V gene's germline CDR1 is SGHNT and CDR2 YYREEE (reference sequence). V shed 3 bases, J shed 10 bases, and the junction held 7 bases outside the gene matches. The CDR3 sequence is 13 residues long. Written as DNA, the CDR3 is TGTGCCAGCAGCTCCTCCGGGACAGAAGAGCAGTTCTTC. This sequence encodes CASSSSGTEEQFF.

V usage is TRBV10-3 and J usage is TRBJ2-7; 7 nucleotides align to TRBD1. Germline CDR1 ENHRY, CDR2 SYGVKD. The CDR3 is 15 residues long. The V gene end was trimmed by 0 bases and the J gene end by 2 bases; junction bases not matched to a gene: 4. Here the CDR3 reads CAISESRDSTYEQYF. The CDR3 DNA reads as TGTGCCATCAGTGAGTCCAGGGACAGTACCTACGAGCAGTACTTC.

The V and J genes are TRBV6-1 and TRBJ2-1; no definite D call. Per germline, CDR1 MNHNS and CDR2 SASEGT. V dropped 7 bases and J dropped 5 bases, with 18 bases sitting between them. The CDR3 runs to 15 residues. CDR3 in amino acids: CASTNSGLGHNEQFF. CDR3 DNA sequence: TGTGCCAGCACCAACTCGGGCCTAGGCCACAATGAGCAGTTCTTC.

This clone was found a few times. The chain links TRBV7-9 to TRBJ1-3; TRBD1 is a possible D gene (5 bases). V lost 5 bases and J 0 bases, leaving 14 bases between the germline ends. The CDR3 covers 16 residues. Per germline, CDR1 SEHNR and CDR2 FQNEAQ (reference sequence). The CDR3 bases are TGTGCCAGCAGCCCTCGGGGGTCCCCCTCTGGAAACACCATATATTTT. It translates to CASSPRGSPSGNTIYF.

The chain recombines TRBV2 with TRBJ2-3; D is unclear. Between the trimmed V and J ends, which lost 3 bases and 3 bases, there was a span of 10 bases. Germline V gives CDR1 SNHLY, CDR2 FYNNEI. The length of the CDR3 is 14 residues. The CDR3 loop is CASSDGLITDTQYF. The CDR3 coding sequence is TGTGCCAGCAGTGATGGTCTGATAACAGATACGCAGTATTTT.

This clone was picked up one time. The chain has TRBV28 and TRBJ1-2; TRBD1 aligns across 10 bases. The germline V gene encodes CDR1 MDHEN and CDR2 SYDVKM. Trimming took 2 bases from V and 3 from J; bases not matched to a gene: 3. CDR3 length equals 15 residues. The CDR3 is CASSLPGTGDYGYTF. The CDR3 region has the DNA TGTGCCAGCAGTTTACCCGGGACAGGGGACTATGGCTACACCTTC.

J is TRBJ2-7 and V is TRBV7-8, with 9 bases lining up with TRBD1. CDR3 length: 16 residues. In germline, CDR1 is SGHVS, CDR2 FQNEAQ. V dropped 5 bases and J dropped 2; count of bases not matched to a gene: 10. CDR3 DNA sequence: TGTGCCAGCAGCCGCGGGATTTGGGACAGGGCCTACGAGCAGTACTTC. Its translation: CASSRGIWDRAYEQYF.

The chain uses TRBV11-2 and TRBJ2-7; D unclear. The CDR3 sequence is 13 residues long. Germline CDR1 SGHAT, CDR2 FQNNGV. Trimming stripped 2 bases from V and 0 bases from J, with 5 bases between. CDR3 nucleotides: TGTGCCAGCAGCTTAACCCACTCCTACGAGCAGTACTTC. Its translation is CASSLTHSYEQYF.

The CDR3, as DNA: TGCAGCGCCCTGAGGGGAAGGAACACTGAAGCTTTCTTT. It yields the protein CSALRGRNTEAFF. The genes are TRBV29-1 and TRBJ1-1, with a weak D call TRBD1 (5 bases). The CDR3 consists of 13 residues. Germline V gene data show CDR1 as SQVTM and CDR2 as ANQGSEA. V lost 7 bases and J 1 base, leaving 13 bases between the germline ends.

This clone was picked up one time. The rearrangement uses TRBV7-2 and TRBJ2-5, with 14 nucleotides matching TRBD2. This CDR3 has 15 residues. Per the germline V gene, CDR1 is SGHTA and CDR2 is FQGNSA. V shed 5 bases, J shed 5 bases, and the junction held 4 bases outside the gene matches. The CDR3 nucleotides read TGTGCCAGCAGCCCGGGACTAGCGGGAGTTGAGACCCAGTACTTC. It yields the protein CASSPGLAGVETQYF.

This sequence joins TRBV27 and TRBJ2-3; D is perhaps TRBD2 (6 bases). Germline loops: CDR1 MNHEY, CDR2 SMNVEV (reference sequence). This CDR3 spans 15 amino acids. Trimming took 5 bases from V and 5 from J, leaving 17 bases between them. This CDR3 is CASSRRREMKDTQYF. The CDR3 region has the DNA TGTGCCAGCAGTCGTCGTCGGGAGATGAAAGATACGCAGTATTTT.

The CDR3 spells CASGSGASNTEAFF. The CDR3, as DNA: TGTGCCAGCGGTTCGGGGGCCTCTAACACTGAAGCTTTCTTT. The chain uses TRBV7-9 and TRBJ1-1; perhaps TRBD1 as D (6 bases). The CDR3 has 14 residues. With 8 bases removed from V and 2 bases from J, the gap between germline ends came to 15 bases. The germline V gene encodes CDR1 SEHNR and CDR2 FQNEAQ (reference sequence).

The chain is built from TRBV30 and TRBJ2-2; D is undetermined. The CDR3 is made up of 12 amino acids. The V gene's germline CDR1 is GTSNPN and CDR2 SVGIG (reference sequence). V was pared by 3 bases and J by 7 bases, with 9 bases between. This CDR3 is CAWRKVGGELFF. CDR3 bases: TGTGCCTGGAGGAAAGTAGGCGGGGAGCTGTTTTTT.

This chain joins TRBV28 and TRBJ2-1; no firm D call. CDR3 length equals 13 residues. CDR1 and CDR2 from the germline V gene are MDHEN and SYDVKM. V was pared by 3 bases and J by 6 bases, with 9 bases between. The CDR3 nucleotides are TGTGCCAGCAGTTTGGGATATGGCAATGAGCAGTTCTTC. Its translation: CASSLGYGNEQFF.

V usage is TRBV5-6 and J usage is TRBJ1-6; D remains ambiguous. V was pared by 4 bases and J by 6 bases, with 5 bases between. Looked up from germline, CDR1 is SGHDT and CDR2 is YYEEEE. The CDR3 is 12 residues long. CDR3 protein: CASSKPNSPLHF. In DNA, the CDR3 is TGTGCCAGCAGCAAGCCTAATTCACCCCTCCACTTT.

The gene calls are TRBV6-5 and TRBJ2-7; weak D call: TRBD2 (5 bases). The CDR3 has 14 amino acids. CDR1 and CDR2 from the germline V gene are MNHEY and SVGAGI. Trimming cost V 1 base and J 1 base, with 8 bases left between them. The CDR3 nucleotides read TGTGCCAGCAGTTACTTTGGCGGGTCCTACGAGCAGTACTTC. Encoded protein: CASSYFGGSYEQYF.

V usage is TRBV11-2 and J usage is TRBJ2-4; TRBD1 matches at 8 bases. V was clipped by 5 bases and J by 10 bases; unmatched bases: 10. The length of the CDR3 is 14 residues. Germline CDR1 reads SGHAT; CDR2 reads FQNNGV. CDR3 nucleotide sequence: TGTGCCAGCAGCGTATCGACAGGGGTGTTGATTCAGTACTTC. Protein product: CASSVSTGVLIQYF. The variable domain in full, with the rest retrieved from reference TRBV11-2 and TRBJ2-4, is EAGVAQSPRYKIIEKRQSVAFWCNPISGHATLYWYQQILGQGPKLLIQFQNNGVVDDSQLPKDRFSAERLKGVDSTLKIQPAKLEDSAVYLCASSVSTGVLIQYFGAGTRLSVL.